Presented here are 27 T cell receptor beta chains from one specimen sequenced in a study of blood T cell repertoires in COVID-19. Some clones are missing from TCRdb's copy, which holds only in-frame ones; the method was immunoSEQ multiplex PCR. The sample carries under 80,000 clones, 83% recorded once. Material: peripheral blood. All receptors derive from a woman aged 55-70 years with acute or convalescent COVID-19.

The genes are TRBV4-2 and TRBJ1-1, with unresolved D. CDR1 and CDR2 (germline): LGHNA, YNFKEQ. The CDR3 is 17 amino acids. V dropped 6 bases and J dropped 0 bases, with 20 bases sitting between them. The CDR3 region has the DNA TGTGCCAGCAGGCCGATTACGACACATTCAATGAACACTGAAGCTTTCTTT. Translation: CASRPITTHSMNTEAFF.

The chain's CDR3 is CAVAGAYTDTQYF. Here the CDR3 DNA reads TGTGCTGTGGCGGGGGCCTACACAGATACGCAGTATTTT. The J gene is TRBJ2-3, the V gene TRBV6-5; perhaps TRBD2 as D (7 bases). Germline V gives CDR1 MNHEY, CDR2 SVGAGI. This CDR3 has 13 amino acids.

The chain has TRBV18 and TRBJ2-7, with 8 bases that match TRBD1. Germline assignment: CDR1 KGHSH and CDR2 LQKENI. V gave up 2 bases and J gave up 4 bases; unmatched junction bases: 7. The CDR3 contains 15 residues. CDR3 sequence: CASSPVTGAIYEQYF. In DNA, the CDR3 is TGTGCCAGCTCACCAGTGACAGGGGCAATTTACGAGCAGTACTTC.

This clone came up once. The chain couples TRBV5-1 to TRBJ2-6; D might be TRBD1 (6 bases). The CDR3 covers 17 residues. Trimming stripped 0 bases from V and 3 bases from J, with 13 bases between. Germline CDR1 SGHRS, CDR2 YFSETQ. The CDR3 nucleotides read TGCGCCAGCAGCTTGGTGTCAGGGGCTGGTGGGGCCAACGTCCTGACTTTC. It specifies CASSLVSGAGGANVLTF.

V gene TRBV3-1 (or the pseudogene TRBV3-2) combines with J gene TRBJ2-1, with 15 bases matching TRBD2. The CDR3 runs 17 residues. V lost 4 bases to trimming and J lost 7 bases; unmatched junction nucleotides: 8. Germline lookup yields CDR1 LGHDT and CDR2 YNNKEL (reference sequence). The CDR3 loop is CASSRGLAGGPGNEQFF. CDR3 nucleotides: TGTGCCAGCAGCCGAGGACTAGCGGGGGGGCCAGGGAATGAGCAGTTCTTC.

The V and J genes are TRBV6-5 and TRBJ1-1, with D tentatively TRBD1 (5 bases). V shed 2 bases and J shed 3 bases, with 7 bases lying between them. The CDR3 totals 13 residues. Germline CDR1 and CDR2: MNHEY and SVGAGI. Here the CDR3 reads CASSYGGDTEAFF. DNA for the CDR3: TGTGCCAGCAGTTACGGGGGGGACACTGAAGCTTTCTTT.

The chain joins TRBV14 to TRBJ2-5; TRBD2 agrees at 12 bases. After removal of 4 bases from V and 5 bases from J, the junction contained 5 bases not matched to a gene. This CDR3 has 15 amino acids. Germline CDR1 SGHDN, CDR2 FVKESK. DNA of the CDR3: TGTGCCAGCAGCCTACTAGCGGGGGGAACGGAGACCCAGTACTTC. Translated: CASSLLAGGTETQYF.

This clone was counted a single time. V is TRBV9 and J is TRBJ2-3; D is perhaps TRBD2 (5 bases). The CDR3 is 15 residues long. Trimming removed 2 bases from V and 0 bases from J, with 10 bases in between. Germline V lookup: CDR1 SGDLS, CDR2 YYNGEE. CDR3 sequence reads: CASSVTGWSTDTQYF. CDR3 coding DNA: TGTGCCAGCAGCGTTACGGGGTGGAGCACAGATACGCAGTATTTT.

This clone was detected only a few times. The chain recombines TRBV30 with TRBJ1-3; the D gene is possibly TRBD1 (5 bases). This CDR3 region has 16 residues. Germline CDR1 and CDR2: GTSNPN and SVGIG (reference sequence). V was pared by 0 bases and J by 9 bases, with 21 bases between. The CDR3 nucleotides are TGTGCCTGGAGTGTGCGGAGGGGATCCCTAAGTGGCACCATATATTTT. Its protein is CAWSVRRGSLSGTIYF. The full variable domain, rest sourced from reference TRBV30 and TRBJ1-3, is SQTIHQWPATLVQPVGSPLSLECTVEGTSNPNLYWYRQAAGRGLQLLFYSVGIGQISSEVPQNLSASRPQDRQFILSSKKLLLSDSGFYLCAWSVRRGSLSGTIYFGEGSWLTVV.

The gene calls are TRBV18 and TRBJ2-3; 14 bases agree with TRBD2. This CDR3 spans 18 amino acids. Losses at the gene ends were 3 bases for V and 5 bases for J; bases not matched to a gene: 10. The germline gives CDR1 KGHSH, CDR2 LQKENI. CDR3 DNA sequence: TGTGCCAGCTCACCCAAACAGGGACTAGCGGGGGATCGAGATACGCAGTATTTT. It codes for CASSPKQGLAGDRDTQYF.

CDR3 in amino acids: CATSDRGTGYTF. The CDR3, as DNA: TGTGCCACCAGTGATCGGGGGACTGGCTACACCTTC. This chain uses TRBV24-1 with TRBJ1-2, with D perhaps TRBD1 (5 bases). Trimming cost V 3 bases and J 7 bases, with 8 bases left between them. Germline CDR1 reads KGHDR; CDR2 reads SFDVKD. The CDR3 covers 12 residues.

The chain uses TRBV24-1 and TRBJ2-1; 7 nucleotides agree with TRBD1. The CDR3 is made up of 14 amino acids. V was pared by 5 bases and J by 6 bases, with 6 bases of the junction left unmatched. Per germline, CDR1 KGHDR and CDR2 SFDVKD. CDR3 loop: CATSGQGKGNEQFF. The CDR3 DNA is TGTGCCACCAGTGGACAGGGAAAAGGCAATGAGCAGTTCTTC.

The chain is built from TRBV6-2 or TRBV6-3 and TRBJ1-3; 8 positions agree with TRBD1. Germline V gene sequence: CDR1 MNHEY, CDR2 SVGEGT. J lost 8 bases, V lost 2 bases, and 11 bases had no gene match. This CDR3 contains 16 residues. CDR3 sequence (DNA): TGTGCCAGCAGTTACGGGACCGACAGGGGTGGGTACACCATATATTTT. As protein: CASSYGTDRGGYTIYF.

This clone was recorded only once. The chain combines TRBV9 with TRBJ2-7, with D possibly matching TRBD2 (6 bases). Germline values: CDR1 SGDLS, CDR2 YYNGEE. Trimming shortened V by 3 bases and J by 6 bases, and 16 bases separated the two germline ends. CDR3 length equals 14 residues. The CDR3 loop is CASSGKTTSSEQYF. The CDR3 DNA follows: TGTGCCAGCAGCGGGAAGACAACTAGCTCCGAGCAGTACTTC.

V is TRBV29-1 and J is TRBJ1-6; 8 nucleotides align to TRBD1. The CDR3 is made up of 15 amino acids. Losses at the gene ends were 6 bases for V and 7 bases for J; bases not matched to a gene: 11. Germline values: CDR1 SQVTM, CDR2 ANQGSEA. CDR3 sequence: CSVEGTGGINSPLHF. Written as DNA, the CDR3 is TGCAGCGTAGAGGGGACAGGAGGAATAAATTCACCCCTCCACTTT.

The chain carries TRBV6-1 and TRBJ1-2; D perhaps matches TRBD1 (5 bases). Per the germline V gene, CDR1 is MNHNS and CDR2 is SASEGT. CDR3 length equals 12 residues. V shed 3 bases and J shed 4 bases, with 6 bases lying between them. CDR3 coding DNA: TGTGCCAGCAGTGACAGGGCCTATGGCTACACCTTC. Amino acids: CASSDRAYGYTF.

This clone showed up just a few times. The rearrangement uses TRBV18 and TRBJ2-2; TRBD2 agrees at 7 bases. Germline V gene sequence: CDR1 KGHSH, CDR2 LQKENI. Trimming at V came to 1 base and at J to 5 bases, leaving 4 bases not matched to a gene. The CDR3 consists of 15 residues. The CDR3 reads CASSPQRGGTGELFF. CDR3 bases: TGTGCCAGCTCACCACAACGCGGGGGAACCGGGGAGCTGTTTTTT.

This clone was recorded a few times. J is TRBJ2-3 and V is TRBV6-1, with 11 bases identical to TRBD2. Germline-derived CDR1 and CDR2 are MNHNS and SASEGT. CDR3 size: 16 residues. V gave up 3 bases and J gave up 7 bases; unmatched junction bases: 9. The CDR3 nucleotides read TGTGCCAGCAGTGAGGGATTAGCGGGGGGGCCATATACGCAGTATTTT. It encodes CASSEGLAGGPYTQYF.

This clone came up once. The chain combines TRBV3-1 (or the pseudogene TRBV3-2) with TRBJ1-1; 8 bases map to TRBD1. The CDR3 is 18 residues long. Germline V gene lookup returns CDR1 LGHDT and CDR2 YNNKEL (reference sequence). With 5 bases clipped from V and 0 bases from J, the junction kept 14 bases outside the gene matches. Here the CDR3 DNA reads TGTGCCAGCAGCAAGGGGACAGGACGAGGGGGTATGAACACTGAAGCTTTCTTT. Protein: CASSKGTGRGGMNTEAFF.

The sample holds one count of this clone. V gene TRBV4-1 combines with J gene TRBJ2-7, with a weak D call TRBD1 (6 bases). In germline, CDR1 is MGHRA, CDR2 YSYEKL. The CDR3 is 14 residues long. V gave up 0 bases and J gave up 6 bases, with 12 bases separating them. CDR3: CASSQDVQGFEQYF. CDR3 nucleotide sequence: TGCGCCAGCAGCCAAGATGTGCAGGGGTTCGAGCAGTACTTC.

The V and J genes are TRBV6-5 and TRBJ1-2, with D unresolved. The CDR3 consists of 14 residues. Trimming stripped 6 bases from V and 1 base from J, with 12 bases between. Germline-derived CDR1 and CDR2 are MNHEY and SVGAGI. The CDR3 sequence: CASSVSADNYGYTF. CDR3 sequence (DNA): TGTGCCAGCAGCGTATCGGCGGATAACTATGGCTACACCTTC.

This chain joins TRBV6-1 and TRBJ2-2, with D possibly being TRBD2 (6 bases). Germline loops: CDR1 MNHNS, CDR2 SASEGT. V was pared by 4 bases and J by 4 bases, with 16 bases between. The CDR3 runs to 16 residues. CDR3 bases: TGTGCCAGCAGTGGTTTGCGGGGTTCCCGCACCGGGGAGCTGTTTTTT. Its protein is CASSGLRGSRTGELFF.

The chain employs TRBV6-5 and TRBJ2-1; D not resolved. The CDR3 consists of 16 residues. Looked up from germline, CDR1 is MNHEY and CDR2 is SVGAGI. Trimming took off 0 bases at V and 4 bases at J, with 13 bases between the two ends. The CDR3 DNA follows: TGTGCCAGCAGTTACTCGACTTCTCTCCTTTACAATGAGCAGTTCTTC. Its protein product is CASSYSTSLLYNEQFF.

This chain links TRBV9 with TRBJ2-2, with TRBD1 identical over 7 bases. The germline CDR1 and CDR2 sequences are SGDLS and YYNGEE. The CDR3 is made up of 14 amino acids. Losses at the gene ends were 7 bases for V and 4 bases for J; bases not matched to a gene: 7. The CDR3 sequence is CASGLTGLTGELFF. CDR3 coding DNA: TGTGCCAGCGGACTGACAGGGCTCACCGGGGAGCTGTTTTTT.

The V call is TRBV29-1, the J call TRBJ1-1, with D possibly TRBD1 on 5 matching bases. CDR1 and CDR2 (germline): SQVTM, ANQGSEA. The CDR3 has 14 amino acids. Trimming removed 6 bases from V and 5 bases from J, with 19 bases in between. The CDR3 spells CSVGRVGVGTEAFF. CDR3 DNA: TGCAGCGTCGGTAGGGTAGGGGTCGGGACTGAAGCTTTCTTT.

CDR3 sequence reads: CATADSYSNQPQHF. The DNA for the CDR3 is TGTGCCACGGCCGACAGCTATAGCAATCAGCCCCAGCATTTT. V gene TRBV19 combines with J gene TRBJ1-5, with D tentatively TRBD1 (5 bases). This CDR3 has 14 residues. Between the trimmed V and J ends, which lost 10 bases and 0 bases, there was a span of 13 bases. The germline V gene encodes CDR1 LNHDA and CDR2 SQIVND (reference sequence).

The CDR3 reads CASSPPVGGRYEQYF. The CDR3 bases are TGCGCCAGCAGCCCCCCCGTGGGGGGAAGGTACGAGCAGTACTTC. The gene calls are TRBV4-1 and TRBJ2-7, with D possibly matching TRBD2 (6 bases). Germline CDR1 and CDR2: MGHRA and YSYEKL. This CDR3 is built from 15 residues. Trimming stripped 4 bases from V and 4 bases from J, with 17 bases between.